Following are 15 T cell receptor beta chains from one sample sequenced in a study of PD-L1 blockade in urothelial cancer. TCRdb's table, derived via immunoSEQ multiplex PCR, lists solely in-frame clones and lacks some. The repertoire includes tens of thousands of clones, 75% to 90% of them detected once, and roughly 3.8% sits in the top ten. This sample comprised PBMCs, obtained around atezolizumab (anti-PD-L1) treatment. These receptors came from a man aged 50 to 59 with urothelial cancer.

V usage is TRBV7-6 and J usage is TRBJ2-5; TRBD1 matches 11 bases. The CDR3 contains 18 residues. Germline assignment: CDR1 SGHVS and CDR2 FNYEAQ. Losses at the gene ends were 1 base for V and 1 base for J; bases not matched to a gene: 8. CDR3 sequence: CASSLVGGQGVGQETQYF. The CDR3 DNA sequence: TGTGCCAGCAGCTTAGTGGGGGGACAGGGGGTTGGCCAAGAGACCCAGTACTTC.

CDR3 protein: CASTRGQADRYEQYF. CDR3 nucleotides: TGTGCCAGCACAAGAGGACAGGCGGATCGTTACGAGCAGTACTTC. The rearrangement uses TRBV28 and TRBJ2-7, with TRBD1 matching 7 bases. With V trimmed by 7 bases and J by 4 bases, 13 bases remained unmatched. Germline CDR1 is MDHEN and CDR2 is SYDVKM. The CDR3 contains 15 residues.

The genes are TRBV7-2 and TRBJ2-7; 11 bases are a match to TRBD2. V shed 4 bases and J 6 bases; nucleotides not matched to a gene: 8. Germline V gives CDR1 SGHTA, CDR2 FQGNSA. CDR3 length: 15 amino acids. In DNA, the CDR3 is TGTGCCAGCAGCTCCAGTAGCGGGAGGGCCCTCGAGCAGTACTTC. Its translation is CASSSSSGRALEQYF.

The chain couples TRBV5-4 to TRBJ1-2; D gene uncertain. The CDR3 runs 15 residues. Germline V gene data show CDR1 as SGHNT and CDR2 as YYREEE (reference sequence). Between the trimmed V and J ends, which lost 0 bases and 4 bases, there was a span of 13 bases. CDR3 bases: TGTGCCAGCAGCTTGGATCGTACGGCGGCCTATGGCTACACCTTC. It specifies CASSLDRTAAYGYTF.

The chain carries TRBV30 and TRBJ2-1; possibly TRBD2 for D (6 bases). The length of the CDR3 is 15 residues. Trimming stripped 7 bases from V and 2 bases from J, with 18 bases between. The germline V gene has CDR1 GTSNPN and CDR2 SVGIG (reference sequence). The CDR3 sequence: CALVEAGGAYNEQFF. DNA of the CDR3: TGTGCCTTGGTAGAAGCGGGCGGCGCCTACAATGAGCAGTTCTTC.

CDR3 in DNA: TGTGCCAGCAGCTTGGGATTCCTTACTACCTTC. Its translation: CASSLGFLTTF. V gene TRBV5-4 combines with J gene TRBJ1-2; D unclear. Trimming stripped 0 bases from V and 14 bases from J, with 11 bases between. The CDR3 loop spans 11 amino acids. Per germline, CDR1 SGHNT and CDR2 YYREEE (reference sequence). Based on the CDR3 plus reference TRBV5-4 and TRBJ1-2, the full variable domain is ETGVTQSPTHLIKTRGQQVTLRCSSQSGHNTVSWYQQALGQGPQFIFQYYREEENGRGNFPPRFSGLQFPNYSSELNVNALELDDSALYLCASSLGFLTTFGSGTRLTVV.

The CDR3 DNA follows: TGTGCCAGTAGTAGCCCGTGGACTAGCGGGAGGTGGGGCACAGATACGCAGTATTTT. This encodes CASSSPWTSGRWGTDTQYF. The V gene is TRBV19, the J gene TRBJ2-3; TRBD2 agrees at 14 bases. Trimming took 4 bases from V and 1 from J; bases not matched to a gene: 10. This CDR3 is 19 amino acids long. Germline V gives CDR1 LNHDA, CDR2 SQIVND (reference sequence).

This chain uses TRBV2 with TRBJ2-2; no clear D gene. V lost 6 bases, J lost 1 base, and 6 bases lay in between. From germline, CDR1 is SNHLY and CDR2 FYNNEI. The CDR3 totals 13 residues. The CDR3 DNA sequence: TGTGCCAGCAGACAGAAGAACACCGGGGAGCTGTTTTTT. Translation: CASRQKNTGELFF. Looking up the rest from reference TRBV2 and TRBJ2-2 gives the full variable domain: EPEVTQTPSHQVTQMGQEVILRCVPISNHLYFYWYRQILGQKVEFLVSFYNNEISEKSEIFDDQFSVERPDGSNFTLKIRSTKLEDSAMYFCASRQKNTGELFFGEGSRLTVL.

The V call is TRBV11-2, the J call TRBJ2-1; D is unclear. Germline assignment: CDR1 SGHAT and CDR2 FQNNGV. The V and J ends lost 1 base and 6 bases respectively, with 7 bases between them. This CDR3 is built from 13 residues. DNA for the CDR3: TGTGCCAGCAGCTTAGGACACCTCAATGAGCAGTTCTTC. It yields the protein CASSLGHLNEQFF.

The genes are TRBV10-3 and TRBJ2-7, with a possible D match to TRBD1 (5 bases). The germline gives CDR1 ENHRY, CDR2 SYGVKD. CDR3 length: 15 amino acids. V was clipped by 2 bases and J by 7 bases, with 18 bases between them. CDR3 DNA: TGTGCCATCAGTGAGGCCAGGGCGCCCCGGTCTGAGCAGTACTTC. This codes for CAISEARAPRSEQYF.

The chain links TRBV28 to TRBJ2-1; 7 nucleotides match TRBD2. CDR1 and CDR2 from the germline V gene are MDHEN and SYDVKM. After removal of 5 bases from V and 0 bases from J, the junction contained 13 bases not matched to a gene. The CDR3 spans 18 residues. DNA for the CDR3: TGTGCCAGCAGTCCCGGATTCCGGACTAGGGCCTCCTACAATGAGCAGTTCTTC. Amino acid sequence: CASSPGFRTRASYNEQFF.

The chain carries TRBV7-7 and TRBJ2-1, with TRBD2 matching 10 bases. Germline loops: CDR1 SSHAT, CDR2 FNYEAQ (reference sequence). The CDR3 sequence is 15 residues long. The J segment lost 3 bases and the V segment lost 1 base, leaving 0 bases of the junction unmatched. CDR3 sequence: CASSLGTSGYNEQFF. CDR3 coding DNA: TGTGCCAGCAGCTTAGGGACTAGCGGCTACAATGAGCAGTTCTTC.

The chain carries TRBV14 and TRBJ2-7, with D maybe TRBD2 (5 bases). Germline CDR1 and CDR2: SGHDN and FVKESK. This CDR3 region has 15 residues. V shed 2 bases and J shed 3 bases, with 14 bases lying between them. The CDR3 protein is CASSQSLGGSYEQYF. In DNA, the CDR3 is TGTGCCAGCAGCCAAAGTCTCGGTGGGAGCTACGAGCAGTACTTC.

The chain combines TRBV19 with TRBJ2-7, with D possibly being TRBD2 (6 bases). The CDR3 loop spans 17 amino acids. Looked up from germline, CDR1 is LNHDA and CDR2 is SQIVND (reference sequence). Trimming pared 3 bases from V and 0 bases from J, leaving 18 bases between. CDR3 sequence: CASSIQRTGRSSYEQYF. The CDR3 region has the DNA TGTGCCAGTAGTATCCAGAGGACTGGGAGGAGCTCCTACGAGCAGTACTTC.

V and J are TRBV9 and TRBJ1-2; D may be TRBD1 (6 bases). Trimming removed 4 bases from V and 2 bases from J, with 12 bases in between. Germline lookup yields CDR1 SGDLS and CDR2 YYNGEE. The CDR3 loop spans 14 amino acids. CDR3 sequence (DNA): TGTGCCAGCAGCAGAGGGACAACGAACTATGGCTACACCTTC. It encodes CASSRGTTNYGYTF.